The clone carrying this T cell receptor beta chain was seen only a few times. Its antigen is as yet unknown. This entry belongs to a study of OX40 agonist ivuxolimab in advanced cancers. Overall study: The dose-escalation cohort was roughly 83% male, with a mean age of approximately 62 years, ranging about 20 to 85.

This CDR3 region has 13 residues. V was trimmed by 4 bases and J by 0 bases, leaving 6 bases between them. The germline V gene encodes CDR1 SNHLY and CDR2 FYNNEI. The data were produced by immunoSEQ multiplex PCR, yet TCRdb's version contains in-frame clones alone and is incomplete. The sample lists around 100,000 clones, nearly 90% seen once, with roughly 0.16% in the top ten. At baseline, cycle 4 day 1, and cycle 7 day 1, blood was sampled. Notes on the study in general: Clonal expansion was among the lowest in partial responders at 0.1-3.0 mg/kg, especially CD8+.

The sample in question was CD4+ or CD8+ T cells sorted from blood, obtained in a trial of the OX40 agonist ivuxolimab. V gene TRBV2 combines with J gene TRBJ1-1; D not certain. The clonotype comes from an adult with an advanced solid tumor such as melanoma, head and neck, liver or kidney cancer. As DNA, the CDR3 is TGTGCCAGCAGTGCGCAGCTGAACACTGAAGCTTTCTTT. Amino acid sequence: CASSAQLNTEAFF. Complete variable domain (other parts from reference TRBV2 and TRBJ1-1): EPEVTQTPSHQVTQMGQEVILRCVPISNHLYFYWYRQILGQKVEFLVSFYNNEISEKSEIFDDQFSVERPDGSNFTLKIRSTKLEDSAMYFCASSAQLNTEAFFGQGTRLTVV.